These 3 T cell receptor beta chains came from one sample sequenced in a study of cytomegalovirus exposure and HLA in healthy donors. The method was immunoSEQ multiplex PCR; TCRdb's version includes in-frame clones alone and lacks a portion of them. The sample yields roughly 110,000 clones, 88% seen once. Specimen: PBMCs. These receptors all come from a woman between 18 and 29 years old in good health and CMV-seropositive.

This sequence joins TRBV7-6 and TRBJ1-3, with D perhaps TRBD1 (5 bases). CDR3 length equals 13 residues. CDR1 SGHVS and CDR2 FNYEAQ come from the germline V gene. The germline V and J ends were trimmed by 8 bases and 3 bases, with 11 bases remaining between them. The CDR3 protein is CASAGFGGNTIYF. In nucleotides, the CDR3 is TGTGCCAGCGCAGGGTTTGGTGGAAACACCATATATTTT.

V usage is TRBV18 and J usage is TRBJ2-5; TRBD1 might be the D (5 bases). CDR3 length: 16 amino acids. With 2 bases removed from V and 5 bases from J, the gap between germline ends came to 18 bases. Per the germline V gene, CDR1 is KGHSH and CDR2 is LQKENI. Here the CDR3 DNA reads TGTGCCAGCTCACCAGCCGACAGCTCCCCCCAGGAGACCCAGTACTTC. It translates to CASSPADSSPQETQYF.

The genes are TRBV7-2 and TRBJ1-6, with no clear D. This CDR3 spans 16 amino acids. Trimming left V 1 base short and J 6 bases short, with 13 bases between. Germline V gives CDR1 SGHTA, CDR2 FQGNSA. This CDR3 is CASSLGPPGINSPLHF. DNA for the CDR3: TGTGCCAGCAGCTTAGGGCCCCCAGGAATTAATTCACCCCTCCACTTT.